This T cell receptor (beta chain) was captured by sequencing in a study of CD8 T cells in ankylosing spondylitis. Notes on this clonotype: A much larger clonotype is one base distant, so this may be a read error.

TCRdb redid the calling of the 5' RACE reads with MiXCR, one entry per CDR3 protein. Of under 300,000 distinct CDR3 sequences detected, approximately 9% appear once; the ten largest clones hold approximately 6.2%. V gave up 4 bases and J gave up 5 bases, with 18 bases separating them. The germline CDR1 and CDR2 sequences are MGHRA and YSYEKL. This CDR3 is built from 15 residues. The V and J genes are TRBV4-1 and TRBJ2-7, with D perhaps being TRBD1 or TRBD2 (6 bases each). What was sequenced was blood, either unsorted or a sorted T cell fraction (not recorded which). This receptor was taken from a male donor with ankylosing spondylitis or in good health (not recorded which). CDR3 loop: CASSLRSRGGHEQYF. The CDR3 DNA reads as TGCGCCAGCAGCCTGAGGTCCAGGGGAGGCCACGAGCAGTACTTC.